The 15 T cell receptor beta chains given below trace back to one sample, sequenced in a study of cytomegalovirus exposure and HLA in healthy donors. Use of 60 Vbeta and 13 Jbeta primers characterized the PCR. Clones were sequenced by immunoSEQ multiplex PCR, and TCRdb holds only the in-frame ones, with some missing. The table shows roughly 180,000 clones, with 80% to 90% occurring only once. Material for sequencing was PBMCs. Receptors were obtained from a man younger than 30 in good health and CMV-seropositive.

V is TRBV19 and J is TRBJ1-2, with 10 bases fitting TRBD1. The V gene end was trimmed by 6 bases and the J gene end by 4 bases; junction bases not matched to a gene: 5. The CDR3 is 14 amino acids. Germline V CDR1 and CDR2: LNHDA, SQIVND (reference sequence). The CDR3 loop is CASRRDRGFYGYTF. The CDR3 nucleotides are TGTGCCAGTAGACGGGACAGGGGATTCTATGGCTACACCTTC.

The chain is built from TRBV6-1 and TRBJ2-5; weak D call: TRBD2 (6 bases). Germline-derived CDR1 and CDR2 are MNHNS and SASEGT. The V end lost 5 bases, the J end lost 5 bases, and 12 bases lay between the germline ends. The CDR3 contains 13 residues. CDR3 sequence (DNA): TGTGCCAGCAGTTGGGGGGATTCTGAGACCCAGTACTTC. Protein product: CASSWGDSETQYF.

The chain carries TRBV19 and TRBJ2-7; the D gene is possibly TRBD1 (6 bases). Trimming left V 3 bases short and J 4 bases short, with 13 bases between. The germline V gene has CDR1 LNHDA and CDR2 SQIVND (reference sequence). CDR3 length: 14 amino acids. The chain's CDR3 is CASSIRAGVYEQYF. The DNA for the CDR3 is TGTGCCAGTAGTATCCGGGCAGGGGTGTACGAGCAGTACTTC.

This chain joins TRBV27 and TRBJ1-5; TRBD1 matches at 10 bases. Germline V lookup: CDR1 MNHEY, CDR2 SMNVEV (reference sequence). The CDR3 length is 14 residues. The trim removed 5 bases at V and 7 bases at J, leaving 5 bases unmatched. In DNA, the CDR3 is TGTGCCAGCAGTGTAGGACAGGGGGGCCAGCCCCAGCATTTT. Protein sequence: CASSVGQGGQPQHF.

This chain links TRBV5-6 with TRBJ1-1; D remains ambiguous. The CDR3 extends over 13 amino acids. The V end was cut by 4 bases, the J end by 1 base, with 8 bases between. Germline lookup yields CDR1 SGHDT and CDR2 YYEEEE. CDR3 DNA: TGTGCCAGCAGCCCCAGTCCGAACACTGAAGCTTTCTTT. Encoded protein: CASSPSPNTEAFF.

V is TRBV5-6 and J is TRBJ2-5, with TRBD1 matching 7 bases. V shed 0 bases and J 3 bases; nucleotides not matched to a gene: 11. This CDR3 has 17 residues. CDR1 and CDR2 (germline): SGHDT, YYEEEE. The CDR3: CASSLGGGWGQKETQYF. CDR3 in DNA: TGTGCCAGCAGCTTGGGGGGCGGATGGGGACAGAAAGAGACCCAGTACTTC. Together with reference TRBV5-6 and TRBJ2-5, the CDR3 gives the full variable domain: DAGVTQSPTHLIKTRGQQVTLRCSPKSGHDTVSWYQQALGQGPQFIFQYYEEEERQRGNFPDRFSGHQFPNYSSELNVNALLLGDSALYLCASSLGGGWGQKETQYFGPGTRLLVL.

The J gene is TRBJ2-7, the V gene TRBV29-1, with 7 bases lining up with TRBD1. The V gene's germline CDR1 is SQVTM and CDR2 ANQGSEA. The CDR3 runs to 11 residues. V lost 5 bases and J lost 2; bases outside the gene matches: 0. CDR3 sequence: CSVQGAYEQYF. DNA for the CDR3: TGCAGCGTTCAGGGGGCCTACGAGCAGTACTTC.

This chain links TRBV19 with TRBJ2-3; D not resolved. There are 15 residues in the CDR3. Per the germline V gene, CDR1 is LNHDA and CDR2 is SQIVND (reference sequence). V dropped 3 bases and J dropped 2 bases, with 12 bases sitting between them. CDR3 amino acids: CASSIGERNTDTQYF. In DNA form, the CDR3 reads TGTGCCAGTAGTATTGGAGAACGGAACACAGATACGCAGTATTTT.

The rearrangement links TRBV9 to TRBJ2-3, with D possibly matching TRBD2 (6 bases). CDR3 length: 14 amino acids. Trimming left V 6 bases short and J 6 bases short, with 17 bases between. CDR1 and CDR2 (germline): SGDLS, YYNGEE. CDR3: CASNEELAVDTQYF. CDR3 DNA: TGTGCCAGCAACGAGGAACTAGCCGTGGATACGCAGTATTTT.

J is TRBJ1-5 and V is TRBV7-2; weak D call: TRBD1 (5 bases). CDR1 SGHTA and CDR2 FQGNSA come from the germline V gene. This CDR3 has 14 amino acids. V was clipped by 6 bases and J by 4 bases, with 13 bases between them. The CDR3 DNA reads TGTGCCAGCAGAATCACACAGGAGAATCAGCCCCAGCATTTT. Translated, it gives CASRITQENQPQHF.

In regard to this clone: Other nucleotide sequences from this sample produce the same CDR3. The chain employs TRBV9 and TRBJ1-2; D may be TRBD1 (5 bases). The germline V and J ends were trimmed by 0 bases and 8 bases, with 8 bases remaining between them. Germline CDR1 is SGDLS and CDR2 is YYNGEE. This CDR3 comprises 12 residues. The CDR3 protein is CASSVGGRGYTF. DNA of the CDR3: TGTGCCAGCAGCGTAGGGGGGAGGGGCTACACCTTC.

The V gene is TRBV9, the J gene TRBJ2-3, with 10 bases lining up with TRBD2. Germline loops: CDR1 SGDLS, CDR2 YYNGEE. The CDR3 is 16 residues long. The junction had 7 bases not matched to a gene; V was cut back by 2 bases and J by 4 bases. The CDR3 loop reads CASSVGSGGRADTQYF. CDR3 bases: TGTGCCAGCAGCGTTGGTAGCGGGGGGAGGGCAGATACGCAGTATTTT.

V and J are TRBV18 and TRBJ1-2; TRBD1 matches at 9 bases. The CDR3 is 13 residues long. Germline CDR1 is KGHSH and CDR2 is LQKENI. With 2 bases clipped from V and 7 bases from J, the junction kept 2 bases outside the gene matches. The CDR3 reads CASSPGTGTGYTF. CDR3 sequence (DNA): TGTGCCAGCTCACCAGGGACAGGGACTGGCTACACCTTC.

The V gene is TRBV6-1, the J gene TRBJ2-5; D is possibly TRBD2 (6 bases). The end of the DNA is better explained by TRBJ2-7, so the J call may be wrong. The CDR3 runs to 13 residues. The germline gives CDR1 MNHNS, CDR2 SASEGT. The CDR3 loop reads CASGGAGTYEQYF. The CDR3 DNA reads TGTGCCAGCGGCGGGGCCGGGACCTACGAGCAGTACTTC.

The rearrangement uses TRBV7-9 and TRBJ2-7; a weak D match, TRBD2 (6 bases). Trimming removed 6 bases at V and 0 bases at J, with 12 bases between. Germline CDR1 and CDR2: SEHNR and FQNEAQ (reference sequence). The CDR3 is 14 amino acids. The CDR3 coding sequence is TGTGCCAGCAGTGGGACTCCGAGCTCCTACGAGCAGTACTTC. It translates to CASSGTPSSYEQYF.